These 15 T cell receptor beta chains came from one sample sequenced in a study of cytomegalovirus exposure and HLA in healthy donors. With 60 Vbeta and 13 Jbeta primers, the PCR was carried out. The data were produced by immunoSEQ multiplex PCR, yet TCRdb's version contains in-frame clones alone and is incomplete. The sample gives under 150,000 clones, around 85% of which show up once; roughly 6.7% is in the top ten. Sequenced input: PBMCs. Source of these receptors: a woman aged 25 to 39 in good health and CMV-seropositive.

The chain combines TRBV6-5 with TRBJ1-5; D is undetermined. The germline V gene encodes CDR1 MNHEY and CDR2 SVGAGI. V was shortened by 6 bases and J by 9 bases, with 15 bases between the two germline ends. There are 13 residues in the CDR3. CDR3 DNA: TGTGCCAGCAGACAACGGACTTCAGGGCCCCAGCATTTT. Protein sequence: CASRQRTSGPQHF.

The rearrangement joins TRBV28 to TRBJ2-6; 9 bases match TRBD1. V gave up 5 bases and J gave up 2 bases; unmatched junction bases: 7. This CDR3 has 17 residues. Germline V gene lookup returns CDR1 MDHEN and CDR2 SYDVKM. The CDR3 DNA reads as TGTGCCAGCAGTCCAGTCGGGACAGGGCCTGGGGCCAACGTCCTGACTTTC. This sequence encodes CASSPVGTGPGANVLTF. Drawing the rest from reference TRBV28 and TRBJ2-6, the complete variable domain is DVKVTQSSRYLVKRTGEKVFLECVQDMDHENMFWYRQDPGLGLRLIYFSYDVKMKEKGDIPEGYSVSREKKERFSLILESASTNQTSMYLCASSPVGTGPGANVLTFGAGSRLTVL.

The CDR3, as DNA: TGTGCCAGCAGCGTAGAAGGGGGTTCCTCCTATAATTCACCCCTCCACTTT. Translation gives CASSVEGGSSYNSPLHF. The chain has TRBV9 and TRBJ1-6; TRBD1 might be the D (6 bases). The CDR3 runs 17 residues. Germline lookup yields CDR1 SGDLS and CDR2 YYNGEE. V was clipped by 0 bases and J by 0 bases, with 10 bases between them. Supplemented by reference TRBV9 and TRBJ1-6, the full variable domain reads DSGVTQTPKHLITATGQRVTLRCSPRSGDLSVYWYQQSLDQGLQFLIQYYNGEERAKGNILERFSAQQFPDLHSELNLSSLELGDSALYFCASSVEGGSSYNSPLHFGNGTRLTVT.

The table lists this clone with a few counts. The V gene is TRBV18, the J gene TRBJ1-2, with D hard to call. Germline loops: CDR1 KGHSH, CDR2 LQKENI. The CDR3 is made up of 13 amino acids. V was pared by 3 bases and J by 2 bases, with 7 bases between. The CDR3 nucleotides are TGTGCCAGCTCACCTAAACAGAACTATGGCTACACCTTC. Amino acid sequence: CASSPKQNYGYTF.

The chain combines TRBV28 with TRBJ2-7; TRBD2 aligns across 7 bases. V lost 5 bases to trimming and J lost 5 bases; unmatched junction nucleotides: 12. In germline, CDR1 is MDHEN, CDR2 SYDVKM. This CDR3 has 15 residues. CDR3 loop: CASSGGEEGRDEQYF. In nucleotides, the CDR3 is TGTGCCAGCAGTGGGGGGGAGGAGGGGCGGGACGAGCAGTACTTC.

The DNA of the CDR3 is TGTGCCAGCACTCCAGGATCCGAGCAGTACTTC. Residues: CASTPGSEQYF. This chain joins TRBV2 and TRBJ2-7; D not resolved. The CDR3 runs 11 residues. Deletions cut 7 bases from V and 6 bases from J, with 10 bases between. Germline values: CDR1 SNHLY, CDR2 FYNNEI. The full variable domain, its missing parts supplied by reference TRBV2 and TRBJ2-7, is EPEVTQTPSHQVTQMGQEVILRCVPISNHLYFYWYRQILGQKVEFLVSFYNNEISEKSEIFDDQFSVERPDGSNFTLKIRSTKLEDSAMYFCASTPGSEQYFGPGTRLTVT.

V usage is TRBV6-1 and J usage is TRBJ1-2; D is uncertain. V lost 2 bases, J lost 4 bases, and 14 bases lay in between. CDR1 MNHNS and CDR2 SASEGT come from the germline V gene. The CDR3 contains 15 residues. The DNA for the CDR3 is TGTGCCAGCAGTGAATCCTTTACCCCCAGCTATGGCTACACCTTC. This gives the protein CASSESFTPSYGYTF.

The chain has TRBV11-3 and TRBJ2-1; possible D gene TRBD2, 5 bases. CDR1 is SGHNT and CDR2 is YENEEA in the germline V gene. The V and J ends lost 1 base and 3 bases respectively, with 10 bases between them. This CDR3 contains 15 residues. The CDR3 DNA is TGTGCCAGCAGCTTAGGTACTAGTGGCTACAATGAGCAGTTCTTC. Its translation: CASSLGTSGYNEQFF.

The chain couples TRBV9 to TRBJ2-1, with TRBD2 matching over 8 bases. From germline, CDR1 is SGDLS and CDR2 YYNGEE. CDR3 size: 16 residues. V lost 4 bases and J lost 8; bases outside the gene matches: 14. Here the CDR3 reads CASSLTPGLDNYEQFF. The DNA of the CDR3 is TGTGCCAGCAGCCTCACCCCGGGACTAGATAATTATGAGCAGTTCTTC.

J is TRBJ1-5 and V is TRBV6-5, with a weak D call TRBD1 (5 bases). The V gene's germline CDR1 is MNHEY and CDR2 SVGAGI. V was cut by 6 bases and J by 1 base, with 13 bases left in between. The CDR3 runs 15 residues. CDR3 in amino acids: CASSPQGWSNQPQHF. In DNA, the CDR3 is TGTGCCAGCAGCCCCCAGGGTTGGAGCAATCAGCCCCAGCATTTT.

The chain recombines TRBV19 with TRBJ2-1, with D perhaps matching TRBD2 (6 bases). The CDR3 runs to 20 residues. The V end was cut by 5 bases, the J end by 0 bases, with 26 bases between. Germline V gives CDR1 LNHDA, CDR2 SQIVND (reference sequence). The DNA for the CDR3 is TGTGCCAGTAGTTTCCCCGGGAGTCTCCTTATTCCCAGCTCCTACAATGAGCAGTTCTTC. Translating it yields CASSFPGSLLIPSSYNEQFF.

The chain recombines TRBV28 with TRBJ1-4, with D tentatively TRBD1 (6 bases). This CDR3 has 14 amino acids. V was cut by 3 bases and J by 8 bases, with 13 bases left in between. Germline CDR1 MDHEN, CDR2 SYDVKM. CDR3 in amino acids: CASSFGDTGEKLFF. The CDR3 DNA reads as TGTGCCAGCAGTTTTGGGGACACAGGGGAAAAACTGTTTTTT.

This clone was counted between two and nine times. V usage is TRBV13 and J usage is TRBJ1-6, with 7 positions matching TRBD1. The CDR3 has 18 residues. The ends lost 5 bases at V and 4 bases at J; junction bases unmatched: 14. Germline assignment: CDR1 PRHDT and CDR2 FYEKMQ (reference sequence). This CDR3 is CASSRRWARDSYNSPLHF. CDR3 coding DNA: TGTGCCAGCAGCCGCAGATGGGCCCGGGACAGTTATAATTCACCCCTCCACTTT.

V and J are TRBV7-9 and TRBJ2-1; 12 bases map to TRBD2. This CDR3 spans 13 amino acids. Germline lookup yields CDR1 SEHNR and CDR2 FQNEAQ (reference sequence). The V and J ends lost 8 bases and 7 bases, in that order; junction bases with no gene match: 3. CDR3 in DNA: TGTGCCAGCCAACTAGCGGGGGGAAATGAGCAGTTCTTC. This encodes CASQLAGGNEQFF.

As concerns this clone: One end of the junction varies from germline; a read error may be responsible. The rearrangement links TRBV7-9 to TRBJ1-6, with D perhaps TRBD1 (5 bases). Germline CDR1 is SEHNR and CDR2 is FQNEAQ (reference sequence). This CDR3 contains 13 residues. The CDR3 DNA reads as TGTTCCAGCAGCTTGGGGCTAAATTCACCCCTCCACTTT. This codes for CSSSLGLNSPLHF. Filled out from reference TRBV7-9 and TRBJ1-6, the complete variable domain reads DTGVSQNPRHKITKRGQNVTFRCDPISEHNRLYWYRQTLGQGPEFLTYFQNEAQLEKSRLLSDRFSAERPKGSFSTLEIQRTEQGDSAMYLCSSSLGLNSPLHFGNGTRLTVT.